The rows below give T cell receptor beta chains drawn from one sample of a study of human versus mouse CDR3 diversity and MHC coevolution. Some clones are missing from TCRdb's copy, which holds only in-frame ones; the method was immunoSEQ multiplex PCR. The sample shows 45,000 to 75,000 clones, 94% of them seen only once. Sequencing was carried out using naive CD4+ T cells from blood. These receptors were collected from a person in their sixties in good health. Each CDR3 is given with its conserved first and last residue. Each record gives: clone size, V gene, J gene, D gene, CDR3 DNA, CDR3 protein. The D gene is left open where the match is weak. Size is omitted from some rows. Given values are once, few, many or a class for expanded clones.

clone_size: -
v_call: TRBV11-2
j_call: TRBJ1-1
d_call: TRBD1
cdr3_nt: TGTGCCAGCAGCCCAGGACAGGGGAACACTGAAGCTTTCTTT
cdr3_aa: CASSPGQGNTEAFF

clone_size: -
v_call: TRBV5-1
j_call: TRBJ1-2
d_call: -
cdr3_nt: TGCGCCAGCAGCTTGGACAGGGCGGATGGCTACACCTTC
cdr3_aa: CASSLDRADGYTF

clone_size: -
v_call: TRBV19
j_call: TRBJ2-2
d_call: TRBD2
cdr3_nt: TGTGCCAGTAGTCCATTCCTGACTAGCGGGAGAGCGGCGAACACCGGGGAGCTGTTTTTT
cdr3_aa: CASSPFLTSGRAANTGELFF

clone_size: -
v_call: TRBV5-6
j_call: TRBJ2-3
d_call: TRBD2
cdr3_nt: TGTGCCAGCAGCCCGACGGGAGGGAGCACAGATACGCAGTATTTT
cdr3_aa: CASSPTGGSTDTQYF

clone_size: -
v_call: TRBV7-9
j_call: TRBJ2-7
d_call: TRBD1
cdr3_nt: TGTGCCAGCAGCGCGACAGGGAACGAGCAGTACTTC
cdr3_aa: CASSATGNEQYF

clone_size: -
v_call: TRBV5-4
j_call: TRBJ2-4
d_call: -
cdr3_nt: TGTGCCAGCAGCCCTGATAGCGGACTGACAGCCAAAAACATTCAGTACTTC
cdr3_aa: CASSPDSGLTAKNIQYF

clone_size: once
v_call: TRBV6-1
j_call: TRBJ2-1
d_call: TRBD2
cdr3_nt: TGTGCCAGCAGGACTAGCGGGTCCTCCTACAATGAGCAGTTCTTC
cdr3_aa: CASRTSGSSYNEQFF

clone_size: -
v_call: TRBV6-5
j_call: TRBJ2-7
d_call: TRBD1
cdr3_nt: TGTGCCAGCAGCCGGACAGGGCAGACCTACGAGCAGTACTTC
cdr3_aa: CASSRTGQTYEQYF

clone_size: -
v_call: TRBV15
j_call: TRBJ1-2
d_call: -
cdr3_nt: TGTGCCACCAGCAGGATCGACAGGAACTATGGCTACACCTTC
cdr3_aa: CATSRIDRNYGYTF

clone_size: -
v_call: TRBV7-9
j_call: TRBJ2-3
d_call: TRBD1
cdr3_nt: TGTGCCAGCAGCTTAGGGCGACAGGGATTCACAGATACGCAGTATTTT
cdr3_aa: CASSLGRQGFTDTQYF

clone_size: -
v_call: TRBV12-5
j_call: TRBJ2-1
d_call: -
cdr3_nt: TGTGCTAGTGCCCTAGGCAATGAGCAGTTCTTC
cdr3_aa: CASALGNEQFF

clone_size: -
v_call: TRBV11-2
j_call: TRBJ1-1
d_call: -
cdr3_nt: TGTGCCAGCAGCTTAGGAGGGGGGGGCCTTGAAGCTTTCTTT
cdr3_aa: CASSLGGGGLEAFF

clone_size: -
v_call: TRBV10-2
j_call: TRBJ1-2
d_call: -
cdr3_nt: TGCGCCAGCAGTGAGATCCGCTATGGCTACACCTTC
cdr3_aa: CASSEIRYGYTF

clone_size: -
v_call: TRBV5-8
j_call: TRBJ2-7
d_call: TRBD2
cdr3_nt: TGTGCCAGCAGCTTGCCTCGGACTAGCGGCTCCTACGAGCAGTACTTC
cdr3_aa: CASSLPRTSGSYEQYF

clone_size: few
v_call: TRBV19
j_call: TRBJ1-4
d_call: -
cdr3_nt: TGTGCCAGTAGTATTGGTGGGGCGGCTAATGAAAAACTGTTTTTT
cdr3_aa: CASSIGGAANEKLFF

clone_size: -
v_call: TRBV30
j_call: TRBJ2-1
d_call: -
cdr3_nt: TGTGCCTGGACCTCTCTTAATGAGCAGTTCTTC
cdr3_aa: CAWTSLNEQFF

clone_size: -
v_call: TRBV7-9
j_call: TRBJ2-2
d_call: TRBD1
cdr3_nt: TGTGCCAGCAGTAACACAGGGGGAGGGGAGCTGTTTTTT
cdr3_aa: CASSNTGGGELFF

clone_size: -
v_call: TRBV18
j_call: TRBJ2-7
d_call: TRBD1
cdr3_nt: TGTGCCAGCTCACCACCTTTAGGGACAGACGAGCAGTACTTC
cdr3_aa: CASSPPLGTDEQYF

clone_size: -
v_call: TRBV6-5
j_call: TRBJ2-7
d_call: TRBD2
cdr3_nt: TGTGCCAGCAGGCCTAGCGGGGTCTTTGGCGAGCAGTACTTC
cdr3_aa: CASRPSGVFGEQYF

clone_size: -
v_call: TRBV2
j_call: TRBJ2-5
d_call: TRBD2
cdr3_nt: TGTGCCGGACAGTATAGCGGGAGTCAAGAGACCCAGTACTTC
cdr3_aa: CAGQYSGSQETQYF

clone_size: -
v_call: TRBV6-5
j_call: TRBJ2-7
d_call: TRBD2
cdr3_nt: TGTGCCAGCAACCTGGGGACTAGCGCTAACTACGAGCAGTACTTC
cdr3_aa: CASNLGTSANYEQYF

clone_size: -
v_call: TRBV7-3
j_call: TRBJ2-1
d_call: TRBD2
cdr3_nt: TGTGCCAGCAGCTTACGTGCGGGGGGGGCCTACAATGAGCAGTTCTTC
cdr3_aa: CASSLRAGGAYNEQFF

clone_size: -
v_call: TRBV19
j_call: TRBJ1-5
d_call: -
cdr3_nt: TGTGCCAGTAGTAATAGACAGGAAAGCAATCAGCCCCAGCATTTT
cdr3_aa: CASSNRQESNQPQHF

clone_size: -
v_call: TRBV10-3
j_call: TRBJ2-7
d_call: -
cdr3_nt: TGTGCCATCAGTGAGATCCTTCCGGGACTCACACGTTACGAGCAGTACTTC
cdr3_aa: CAISEILPGLTRYEQYF

clone_size: -
v_call: TRBV6-4
j_call: TRBJ1-2
d_call: TRBD1
cdr3_nt: TGTGCCAGCAGCCAGGACAGGGGTGACGGCTACACCTTC
cdr3_aa: CASSQDRGDGYTF

clone_size: -
v_call: TRBV5-1
j_call: TRBJ2-3
d_call: -
cdr3_nt: TGCGCCAGCAGCTTGGCACTAGCAGGATCCACAGATACGCAGTATTTT
cdr3_aa: CASSLALAGSTDTQYF

clone_size: once
v_call: TRBV6-1
j_call: TRBJ2-3
d_call: TRBD1
cdr3_nt: TGTGCCAGCAGTGCCACAGCAGGGGGCTGGGGCACAGATACGCAGTATTTT
cdr3_aa: CASSATAGGWGTDTQYF

clone_size: -
v_call: TRBV5-1
j_call: TRBJ1-3
d_call: TRBD1
cdr3_nt: TGCGCCAGCAGCTCGGACAGGGGCTTTGGAAACACCATATATTTT
cdr3_aa: CASSSDRGFGNTIYF

clone_size: once
v_call: TRBV11-2
j_call: TRBJ2-1
d_call: -
cdr3_nt: TGTGCCAGCAGCCGGAGGGGAAACCCGGGCTCCTACAATGAGCAGTTCTTC
cdr3_aa: CASSRRGNPGSYNEQFF

clone_size: -
v_call: TRBV5-8
j_call: TRBJ2-2
d_call: TRBD2
cdr3_nt: TGTGCCAGCAGCTTCATAGCGGGGAGCGGGGAGCTGTTTTTT
cdr3_aa: CASSFIAGSGELFF

clone_size: -
v_call: TRBV5-1
j_call: TRBJ1-4
d_call: -
cdr3_nt: TGCGCCAGCTGCTCCTCAGGGGACGGTGAAAAACTGTTTTTT
cdr3_aa: CASCSSGDGEKLFF

clone_size: -
v_call: TRBV19
j_call: TRBJ1-2
d_call: -
cdr3_nt: TGTGCCAGTAGTATCGTACAGGTCTATGGCTACACCTTC
cdr3_aa: CASSIVQVYGYTF

clone_size: once
v_call: TRBV5-1
j_call: TRBJ2-1
d_call: TRBD2
cdr3_nt: TGCGCCAGCAGCCCAAGGACTAGCGGGAGGAATGAGCAGTTCTTC
cdr3_aa: CASSPRTSGRNEQFF

clone_size: -
v_call: TRBV29-1
j_call: TRBJ2-3
d_call: -
cdr3_nt: TGCAGTTCGGACCCGGGGGACCTGCAGTATTTT
cdr3_aa: CSSDPGDLQYF

clone_size: -
v_call: TRBV5-5
j_call: TRBJ1-4
d_call: -
cdr3_nt: TGTGCCAGCAGCCAGGGGATGGCAGGACAGAATGAAAAACTGTTTTTT
cdr3_aa: CASSQGMAGQNEKLFF

clone_size: -
v_call: TRBV6-5
j_call: TRBJ1-3
d_call: -
cdr3_nt: TGTGCCAGCAGTCCCCCCCGCTCTGGAAACACCATATATTTT
cdr3_aa: CASSPPRSGNTIYF

clone_size: -
v_call: TRBV15
j_call: TRBJ1-5
d_call: -
cdr3_nt: TGTGCCACCAGGGCCCTGGGGCCCAATTCTCAGCCCCAGCATTTT
cdr3_aa: CATRALGPNSQPQHF

clone_size: -
v_call: TRBV7-3
j_call: TRBJ2-1
d_call: TRBD2
cdr3_nt: TGTGCCAGCAGCCCCGGGACTAGCGGGGTTCAAAATGAGCAGTTCTTC
cdr3_aa: CASSPGTSGVQNEQFF

clone_size: -
v_call: TRBV7-3
j_call: TRBJ2-1
d_call: -
cdr3_nt: TGTGCCAGCAGCCAATACGCCTCTAGCGATGAGCAGTTCTTC
cdr3_aa: CASSQYASSDEQFF

clone_size: -
v_call: TRBV6-5
j_call: TRBJ1-6
d_call: -
cdr3_nt: TGTGCCAGCAGTTACGGGCAGGGAACTTCACCCCTCCACTTT
cdr3_aa: CASSYGQGTSPLHF

clone_size: once
v_call: TRBV19
j_call: TRBJ2-7
d_call: TRBD2
cdr3_nt: TGTGCCAGTAGTATTCAGAGACTAGCGGGAGTAGAGAGTGGCTACGAGCAGTACTTC
cdr3_aa: CASSIQRLAGVESGYEQYF

clone_size: -
v_call: TRBV27
j_call: TRBJ2-3
d_call: -
cdr3_nt: TGTGCCAGCAGTTTATGGCGCGCGGAAGGCACAGATACGCAGTATTTT
cdr3_aa: CASSLWRAEGTDTQYF

clone_size: -
v_call: TRBV19
j_call: TRBJ2-1
d_call: TRBD2
cdr3_nt: TGTGCCAGTAGTACCCTCCGCGGGAGGGCCCTAGATGAGCAGTTCTTC
cdr3_aa: CASSTLRGRALDEQFF

clone_size: -
v_call: TRBV10-3
j_call: TRBJ2-7
d_call: -
cdr3_nt: TGTGCCATCAGTGATAGGGGCTACGAGCAGTACTTC
cdr3_aa: CAISDRGYEQYF

clone_size: -
v_call: TRBV25-1
j_call: TRBJ1-1
d_call: -
cdr3_nt: TGTGCCAGCAGCCTTGCCCAGGGAACGGACACTGAAGCTTTCTTT
cdr3_aa: CASSLAQGTDTEAFF

clone_size: -
v_call: TRBV7-6
j_call: TRBJ2-1
d_call: -
cdr3_nt: TGTGCCAGCAGCTCTAGTGCCTCCTACAATGAGCAGTTCTTC
cdr3_aa: CASSSSASYNEQFF